The clone carrying this T cell receptor beta chain was observed a few times. The data derive from a study of blood T cell repertoires in COVID-19. Study in general: Samples taken during acute and convalescent COVID-19 were collected in the United States, Italy and Spain.

Methods used by the authors: Quantification of nucleated cells was approximated via reference gene primer amplification. The protocol was immunoSEQ multiplex PCR, while the TCRdb copy is restricted to in-frame clones and leaves out a portion. Clonal size and the V and J genes are those of that table, whereas D and trimming came from the DNA. The table includes about 230,000 clones, approximately 80% detected once. CDR3 size: 17 residues. Losses at the gene ends were 7 bases for V and 2 bases for J; bases not matched to a gene: 9. CDR1 and CDR2 from the germline V gene are SGHVS and FQNEAQ. Sequencing was carried out using peripheral blood. The chain recombines TRBV7-8 with TRBJ2-6; 9 positions match TRBD1. This TCR was sampled from a woman in her forties or fifties with acute or convalescent COVID-19. CDR3 in DNA: TGTGCCAGCACACAGGGGGCGCTTGGTGCTGGGGCCAACGTCCTGACTTTC. Protein sequence: CASTQGALGAGANVLTF. Looking up the rest from reference TRBV7-8 and TRBJ2-6 gives the full variable domain: GAGVSQSPRYKVAKRGQDVALRCDPISGHVSLFWYQQALGQGPEFLTYFQNEAQLDKSGLPSDRFFAERPEGSVSTLKIQRTQQEDSAVYLCASTQGALGAGANVLTFGAGSRLTVL.